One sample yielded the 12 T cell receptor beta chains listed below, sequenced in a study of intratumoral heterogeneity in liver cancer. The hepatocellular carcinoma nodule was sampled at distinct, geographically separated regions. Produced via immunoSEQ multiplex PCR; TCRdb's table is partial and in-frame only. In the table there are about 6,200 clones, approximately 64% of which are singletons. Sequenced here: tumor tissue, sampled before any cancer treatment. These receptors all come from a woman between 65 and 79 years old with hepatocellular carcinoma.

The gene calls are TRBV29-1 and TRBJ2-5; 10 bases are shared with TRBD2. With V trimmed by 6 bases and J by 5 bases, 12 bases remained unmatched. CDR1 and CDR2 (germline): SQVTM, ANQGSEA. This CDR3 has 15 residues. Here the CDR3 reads CSVPEAGGPGETQYF. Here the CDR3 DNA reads TGCAGCGTACCGGAAGCGGGAGGGCCGGGGGAGACCCAGTACTTC. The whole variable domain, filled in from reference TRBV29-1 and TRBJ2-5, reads SAVISQKPSRDICQRGTSLTIQCQVDSQVTMMFWYRQQPGQSLTLIATANQGSEATYESGFVIDKFPISRPNLTFSTLTVSNMSPEDSSIYLCSVPEAGGPGETQYFGPGTRLLVL.

The CDR3 region has the DNA TGTGCCAGCAGTTTCCACAGGGCTTACACCTTC. This codes for CASSFHRAYTF. This chain connects TRBV28 to TRBJ1-2, with D tentatively TRBD1 (6 bases). This CDR3 comprises 11 residues. Trimming stripped 3 bases from V and 11 bases from J, with 10 bases between. The germline CDR1 and CDR2 sequences are MDHEN and SYDVKM.

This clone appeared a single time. The chain's CDR3 is CASSQSGGPQETQYF. CDR3 in DNA: TGTGCCAGCAGCCAGTCAGGGGGTCCCCAAGAGACCCAGTACTTC. The genes are TRBV3-1 (or the pseudogene TRBV3-2) and TRBJ2-5; 7 bases are shared with TRBD1. Germline assignment: CDR1 LGHDT and CDR2 YNNKEL (reference sequence). The CDR3 runs to 15 residues. The junction had 5 bases not matched to a gene; V was cut back by 3 bases and J by 1 base.

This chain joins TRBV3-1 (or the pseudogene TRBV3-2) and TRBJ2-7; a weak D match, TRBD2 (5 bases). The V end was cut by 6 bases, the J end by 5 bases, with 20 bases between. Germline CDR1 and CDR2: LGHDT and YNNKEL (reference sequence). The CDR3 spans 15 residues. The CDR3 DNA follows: TGTGCCAGCAGAAGCGAACGGGATGGGTTGAACGAGCAGTACTTC. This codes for CASRSERDGLNEQYF.

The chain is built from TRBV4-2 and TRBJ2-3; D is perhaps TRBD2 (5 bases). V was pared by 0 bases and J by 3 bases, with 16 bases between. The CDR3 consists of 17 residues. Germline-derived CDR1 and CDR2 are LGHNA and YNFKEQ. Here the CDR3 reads CASSQDWRLDSTDTQYF. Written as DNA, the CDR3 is TGTGCCAGCAGCCAAGATTGGAGGCTGGACTCGACAGATACGCAGTATTTT.

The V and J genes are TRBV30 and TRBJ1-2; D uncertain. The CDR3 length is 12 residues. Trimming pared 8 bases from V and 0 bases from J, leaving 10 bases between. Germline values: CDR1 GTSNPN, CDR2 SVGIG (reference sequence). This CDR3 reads CAIPSANYGYTF. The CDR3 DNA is TGTGCCATTCCGTCCGCTAACTATGGCTACACCTTC.

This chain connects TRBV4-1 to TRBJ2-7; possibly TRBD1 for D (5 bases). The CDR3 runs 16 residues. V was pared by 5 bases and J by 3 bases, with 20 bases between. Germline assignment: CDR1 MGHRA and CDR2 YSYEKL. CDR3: CASSVKPDTLFYEQYF. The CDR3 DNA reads TGCGCCAGCAGCGTCAAGCCGGACACACTATTCTACGAGCAGTACTTC.

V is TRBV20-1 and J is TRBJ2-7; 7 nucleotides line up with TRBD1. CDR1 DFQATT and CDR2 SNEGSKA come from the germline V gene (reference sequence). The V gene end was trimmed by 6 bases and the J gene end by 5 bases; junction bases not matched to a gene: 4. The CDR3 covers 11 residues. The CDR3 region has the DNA TGCAGTGCCGACAGGGAAAACGAGCAGTACTTC. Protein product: CSADRENEQYF.

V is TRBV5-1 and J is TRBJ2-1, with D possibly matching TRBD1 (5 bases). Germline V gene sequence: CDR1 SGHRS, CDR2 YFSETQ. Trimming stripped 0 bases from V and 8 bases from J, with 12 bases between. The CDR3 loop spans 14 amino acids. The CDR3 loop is CASSLEGVFDEQFF. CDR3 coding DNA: TGCGCCAGCAGCTTGGAAGGGGTCTTCGATGAGCAGTTCTTC. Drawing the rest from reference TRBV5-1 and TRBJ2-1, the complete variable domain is KAGVTQTPRYLIKTRGQQVTLSCSPISGHRSVSWYQQTPGQGLQFLFEYFSETQRNKGNFPGRFSGRQFSNSRSEMNVSTLELGDSALYLCASSLEGVFDEQFFGPGTRLTVL.

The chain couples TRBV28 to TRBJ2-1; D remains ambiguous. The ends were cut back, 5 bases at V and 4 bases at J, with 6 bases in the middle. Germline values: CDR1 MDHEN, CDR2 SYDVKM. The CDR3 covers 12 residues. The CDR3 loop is CASSIGYNEQFF. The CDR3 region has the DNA TGTGCCAGCAGTATCGGTTACAATGAGCAGTTCTTC.

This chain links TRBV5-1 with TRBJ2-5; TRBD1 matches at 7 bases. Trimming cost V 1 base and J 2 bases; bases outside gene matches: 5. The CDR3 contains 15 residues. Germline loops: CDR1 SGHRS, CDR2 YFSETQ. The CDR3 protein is CASSLTPGQQETQYF. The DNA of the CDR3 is TGCGCCAGCAGCTTGACCCCGGGACAGCAAGAGACCCAGTACTTC.

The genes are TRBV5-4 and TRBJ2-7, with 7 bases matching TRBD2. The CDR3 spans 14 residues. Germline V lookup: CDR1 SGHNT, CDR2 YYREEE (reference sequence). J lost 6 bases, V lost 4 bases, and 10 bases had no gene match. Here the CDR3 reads CASSLGGFRREQYF. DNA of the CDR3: TGTGCCAGCAGCCTGGGGGGGTTCCGACGCGAGCAGTACTTC.